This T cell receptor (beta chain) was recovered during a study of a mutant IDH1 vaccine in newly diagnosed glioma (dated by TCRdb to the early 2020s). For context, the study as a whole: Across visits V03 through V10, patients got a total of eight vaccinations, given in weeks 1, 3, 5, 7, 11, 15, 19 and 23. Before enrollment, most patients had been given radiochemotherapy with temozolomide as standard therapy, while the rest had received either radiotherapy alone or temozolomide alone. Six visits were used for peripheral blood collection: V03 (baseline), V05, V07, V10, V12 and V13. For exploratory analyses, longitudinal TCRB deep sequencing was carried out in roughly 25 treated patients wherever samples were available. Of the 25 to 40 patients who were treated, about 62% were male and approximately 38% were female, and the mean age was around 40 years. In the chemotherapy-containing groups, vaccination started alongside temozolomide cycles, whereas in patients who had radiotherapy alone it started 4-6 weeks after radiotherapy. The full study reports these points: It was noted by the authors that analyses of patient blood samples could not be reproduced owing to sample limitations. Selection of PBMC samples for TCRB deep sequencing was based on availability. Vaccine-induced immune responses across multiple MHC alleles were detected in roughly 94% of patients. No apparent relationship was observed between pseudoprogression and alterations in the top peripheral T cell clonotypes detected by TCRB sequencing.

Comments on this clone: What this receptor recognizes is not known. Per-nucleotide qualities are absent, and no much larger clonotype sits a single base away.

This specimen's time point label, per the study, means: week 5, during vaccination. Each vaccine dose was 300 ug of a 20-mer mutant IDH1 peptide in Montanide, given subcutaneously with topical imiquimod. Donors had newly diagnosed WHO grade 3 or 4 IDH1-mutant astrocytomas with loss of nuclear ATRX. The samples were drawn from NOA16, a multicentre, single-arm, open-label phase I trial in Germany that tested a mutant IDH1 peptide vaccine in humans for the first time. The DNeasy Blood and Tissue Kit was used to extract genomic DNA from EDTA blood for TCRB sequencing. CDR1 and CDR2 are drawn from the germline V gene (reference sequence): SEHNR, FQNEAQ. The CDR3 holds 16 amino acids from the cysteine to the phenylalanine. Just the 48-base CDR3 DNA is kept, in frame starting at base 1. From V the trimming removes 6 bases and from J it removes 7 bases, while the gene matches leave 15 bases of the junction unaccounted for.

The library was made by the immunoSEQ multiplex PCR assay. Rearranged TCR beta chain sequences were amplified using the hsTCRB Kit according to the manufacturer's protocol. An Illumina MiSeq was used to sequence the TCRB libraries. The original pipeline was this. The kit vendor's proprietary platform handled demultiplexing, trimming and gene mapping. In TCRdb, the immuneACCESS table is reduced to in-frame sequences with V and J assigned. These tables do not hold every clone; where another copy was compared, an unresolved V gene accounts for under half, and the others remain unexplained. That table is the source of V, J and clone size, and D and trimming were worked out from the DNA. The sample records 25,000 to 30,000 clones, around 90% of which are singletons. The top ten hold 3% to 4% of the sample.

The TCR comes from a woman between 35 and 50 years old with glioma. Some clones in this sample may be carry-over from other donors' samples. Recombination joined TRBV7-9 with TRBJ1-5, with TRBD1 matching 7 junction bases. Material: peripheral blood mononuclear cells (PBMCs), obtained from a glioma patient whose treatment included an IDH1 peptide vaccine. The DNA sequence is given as TGTGCCAGCAGTCCAGCGGACGGGACAGTCAACCAGCCCCAGCATTTT. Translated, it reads CASSPADGTVNQPQHF. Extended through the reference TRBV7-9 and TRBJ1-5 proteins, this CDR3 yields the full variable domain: DTGVSQNPRHKITKRGQNVTFRCDPISEHNRLYWYRQTLGQGPEFLTYFQNEAQLEKSRLLSDRFSAERPKGSFSTLEIQRTEQGDSAMYLCASSPADGTVNQPQHFGDGTRLSIL.